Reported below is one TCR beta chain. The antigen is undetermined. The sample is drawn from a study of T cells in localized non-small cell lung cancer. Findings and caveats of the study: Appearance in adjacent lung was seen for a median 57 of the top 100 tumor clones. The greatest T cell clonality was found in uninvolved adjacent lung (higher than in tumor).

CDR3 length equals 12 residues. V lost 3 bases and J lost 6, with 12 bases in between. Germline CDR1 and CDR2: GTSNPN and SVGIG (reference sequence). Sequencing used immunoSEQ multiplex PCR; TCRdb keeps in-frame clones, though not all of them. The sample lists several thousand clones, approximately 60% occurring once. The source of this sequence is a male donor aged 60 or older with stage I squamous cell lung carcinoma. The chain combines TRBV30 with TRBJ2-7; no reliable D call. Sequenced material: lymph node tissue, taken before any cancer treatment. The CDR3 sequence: CAWRDSLSEQYF. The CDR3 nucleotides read TGTGCCTGGAGGGATTCGCTGTCCGAGCAGTACTTC.